Listed below are T cell receptor beta chains from one sample, sequenced in a study of identifying expanded T cells in peripheral blood. Here immunoSEQ multiplex PCR was the method, and the copy in TCRdb shows in-frame clones only, minus some. The sample lists more than 65,000 clones; about 89% were seen once. The source material was blood. The receptors were gathered from a person aged 18 to 75 in good health. CDR3s include the opening cysteine and the closing phenylalanine or tryptophan. A D gene is named only where the DNA matches it firmly. Some rows have no size entry. The others give once, few or many, or a class for an expanded clone.

clone size | J gene | V gene | D gene | CDR3 DNA | CDR3 protein
NA | TRBJ1-1 | TRBV7-2 | NA | TGTGCCAGCAGCTTAGCTCGCTCGGACACTGAAGCTTTCTTT | CASSLARSDTEAFF
NA | TRBJ2-1 | TRBV29-1 | TRBD2 | TGCAGCGTGTCCGGGACTAGCGGGGAGAGTTACAATGAGCAGTTCTTC | CSVSGTSGESYNEQFF
once | TRBJ2-7 | TRBV5-1 | TRBD2 | TGCGCCAGCAGCTTGGCCCCTAGCGGGGTCTCCTACGAGCAGTACTTC | CASSLAPSGVSYEQYF
NA | TRBJ2-1 | TRBV7-9 | TRBD2 | TGTGCCAGCAGCTTTACCCCTAAAGCGGGAGGAAATGAGCAGTTCTTC | CASSFTPKAGGNEQFF
NA | TRBJ1-1 | TRBV7-2 | NA | TGTGCCAGCAGCTTAGGAACAAGGGTGAACACTGAAGCTTTCTTT | CASSLGTRVNTEAFF
NA | TRBJ1-5 | TRBV6-1 | TRBD1 | TGTGCCAGCAGTGGGGGACAGAGCAATCAGCCCCAGCATTTT | CASSGGQSNQPQHF
NA | TRBJ1-1 | TRBV11-1 | NA | TGTGCCAGCAGCTTATTCCGGGGCACTGAAGCTTTCTTT | CASSLFRGTEAFF
NA | TRBJ1-2 | TRBV18 | TRBD1 | TGTGCCAGCTCACCTACGGGACAGGGGTACTATGGCTACACCTTC | CASSPTGQGYYGYTF
NA | TRBJ2-7 | TRBV6-5 | NA | TGTGCCAGCAGTTATCGGGGGTCCACGCCCGAGCAGTACTTC | CASSYRGSTPEQYF
NA | TRBJ1-1 | TRBV27 | NA | TGTGCCAGCAGCCGAGGGAGGGGAGGGCACACTGAAGCTTTCTTT | CASSRGRGGHTEAFF
NA | TRBJ1-1 | TRBV12-5 | NA | TGTGCTAGTGGTTTGGAAGCGGGACGGAACACTGAAGCTTTCTTT | CASGLEAGRNTEAFF
once | TRBJ1-2 | TRBV15 | TRBD1 | TGTGCCACCAAAGCGGGACAGGGGTTCTATGGCTACACCTTC | CATKAGQGFYGYTF
NA | TRBJ2-7 | TRBV7-2 | NA | TGTGCCAGCAGCTTAGGAACAGCGCTCCTCTACGAGCAGTACTTC | CASSLGTALLYEQYF
few | TRBJ1-6 | TRBV6-6 | NA | TGTGCCAGCAGTTACTCTGACAGTGATTCACCCCTCCACTTT | CASSYSDSDSPLHF
NA | TRBJ2-5 | TRBV27 | NA | TGTGCCAGCAGTTTATCGTTCGGCAAAGAGACCCAGTACTTC | CASSLSFGKETQYF
NA | TRBJ1-3 | TRBV27 | NA | TGTGCCAGAGGAGTCTCTGGAAACACCATATATTTT | CARGVSGNTIYF
NA | TRBJ2-5 | TRBV29-1 | TRBD2 | TGCAGCGTTGAGGGGACTAGCGGAGAAGAGACCCAGTACTTC | CSVEGTSGEETQYF
NA | TRBJ2-5 | TRBV9 | NA | TGTGCCAGCAGCCCAGGGGGGTTCGAGACCCAGTACTTC | CASSPGGFETQYF
once | TRBJ2-5 | TRBV7-2 | NA | TGTGCCAGCAGCATGCATGGGGAGACCCAGTACTTC | CASSMHGETQYF
NA | TRBJ2-2 | TRBV30 | NA | TGTGCCTGGACCTCAGGGGACGCCGGGGAGCTGTTTTTT | CAWTSGDAGELFF
NA | TRBJ1-4 | TRBV19 | NA | TGTGCCAGTAGTCCCATGGCGGGTGAAAAACTGTTTTTT | CASSPMAGEKLFF
NA | TRBJ1-5 | TRBV27 | NA | TGTGCCAGCAGGGTCAAGCAGGGACAGCCCCAGCATTTT | CASRVKQGQPQHF
NA | TRBJ2-1 | TRBV7-9 | NA | TGTGCCAGCAGCTCAGTTCGGACGCGAGGGAATGAGCAGTTCTTC | CASSSVRTRGNEQFF
NA | TRBJ2-1 | TRBV19 | NA | TGTGCCAGTAGTTGGGGGCATAACAATGAGCAGTTCTTC | CASSWGHNNEQFF